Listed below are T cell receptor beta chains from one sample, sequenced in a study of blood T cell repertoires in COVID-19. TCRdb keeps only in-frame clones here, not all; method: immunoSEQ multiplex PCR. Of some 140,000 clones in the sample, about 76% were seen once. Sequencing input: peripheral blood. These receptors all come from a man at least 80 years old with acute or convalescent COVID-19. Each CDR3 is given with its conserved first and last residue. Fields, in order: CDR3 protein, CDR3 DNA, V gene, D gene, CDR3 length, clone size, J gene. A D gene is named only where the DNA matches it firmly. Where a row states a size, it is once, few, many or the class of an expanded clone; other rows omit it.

CASSWDRLNTGELFF | TGTGCCAGCAGCTGGGACAGGCTGAACACCGGGGAGCTGTTTTTT | TRBV7-2 | TRBD1 | 15 | . | TRBJ2-2
CASSPTGIPDTQYF | TGCGCCAGCAGCCCGACAGGGATCCCAGATACGCAGTATTTT | TRBV5-1 | TRBD1 | 14 | . | TRBJ2-3
CASRKTGGYNEQFF | TGTGCCAGCAGGAAGACAGGGGGCTACAATGAGCAGTTCTTC | TRBV6-5 | TRBD1 | 14 | . | TRBJ2-1
CASSLIEAGQHYGYTF | TGTGCCAGCAGTTTAATTGAGGCAGGGCAGCACTATGGCTACACCTTC | TRBV28 | . | 16 | . | TRBJ1-2
CASSLARLAGEHYEQYF | TGTGCCAGCAGCTTGGCCCGGCTAGCGGGGGAACACTACGAGCAGTACTTC | TRBV5-6 | TRBD2 | 17 | . | TRBJ2-7
CASSLSTSWGRETQYF | TGTGCCAGCAGCTTATCGACTAGCTGGGGACGGGAGACCCAGTACTTC | TRBV7-9 | TRBD2 | 16 | . | TRBJ2-5
CAISDGVLSGNTIYF | TGTGCCATCAGTGACGGGGTCCTCTCTGGAAACACCATATATTTT | TRBV10-3 | . | 15 | once | TRBJ1-3
CASSLSGRISYEQYF | TGTGCCAGCAGTTTATCGGGCAGGATCTCCTACGAGCAGTACTTC | TRBV27 | . | 15 | . | TRBJ2-7
CAISESPHSNQPQHF | TGTGCCATCAGTGAGAGCCCCCATAGCAATCAGCCCCAGCATTTT | TRBV10-3 | . | 15 | . | TRBJ1-5
CASSSSGTNRGGYTF | TGCGCCAGCAGCTCCAGTGGAACTAACAGAGGGGGCTACACCTTC | TRBV4-1 | . | 15 | . | TRBJ1-2
CASSPGQGTYEQYF | TGTGCCAGCAGCCCGGGACAGGGTACCTACGAGCAGTACTTC | TRBV3-1/TRBV3-2 | TRBD1 | 14 | once | TRBJ2-7
CASSLTQGGQPQHF | TGTGCCAGCAGTTTAACTCAGGGTGGTCAGCCCCAGCATTTT | TRBV28 | . | 14 | . | TRBJ1-5
CASSRGDRELKTEAFF | TGTGCCAGCAGCCGTGGAGACAGGGAGTTGAAGACTGAAGCTTTCTTT | TRBV4-2 | TRBD1 | 16 | . | TRBJ1-1
CASRTGGYEQYF | TGTGCCAGCAGAACGGGGGGATACGAGCAGTACTTC | TRBV28 | TRBD2 | 12 | . | TRBJ2-7
CSAREYNEQFF | TGCAGTGCTAGGGAGTACAATGAGCAGTTCTTC | TRBV20-1 | . | 11 | . | TRBJ2-1
CASSKEQGWTEAFF | TGTGCCAGCAGCAAAGAACAGGGATGGACTGAAGCTTTCTTT | TRBV21-1 | . | 14 | . | TRBJ1-1
CASSWGQGISYEQYF | TGTGCCAGCAGCTGGGGACAGGGAATCTCCTACGAGCAGTACTTC | TRBV11-2 | TRBD1 | 15 | . | TRBJ2-7
CASSPKGSGDKEAFF | TGTGCCAGCTCACCAAAGGGGTCAGGGGACAAGGAAGCTTTCTTT | TRBV18 | . | 15 | . | TRBJ1-1
CASSLNAGPNTEAFF | TGCGCCAGCAGCTTAAATGCAGGGCCGAACACTGAAGCTTTCTTT | TRBV5-1 | . | 15 | . | TRBJ1-1
CASSLSRWEEKLFF | TGTGCCAGCAGCTTGTCACGGTGGGAGGAAAAACTGTTTTTT | TRBV5-5 | . | 14 | . | TRBJ1-4
CASKGARSTDTQYF | TGCGCCAGCAAGGGGGCGCGGAGCACAGATACGCAGTATTTT | TRBV5-1 | TRBD1 | 14 | . | TRBJ2-3
CASSPDRAYGYTF | TGCGCCAGCAGCCCTGACAGGGCCTATGGCTACACCTTC | TRBV4-3 | TRBD1 | 13 | . | TRBJ1-2
CASSESGGGYGYTF | TGTGCCAGCAGTGAGTCGGGGGGCGGCTATGGCTACACCTTC | TRBV2 | . | 14 | . | TRBJ1-2
CASRPPVSSGNTIYF | TGTGCCAGCAGACCCCCGGTGAGCTCTGGAAACACCATATATTTT | TRBV6-5 | . | 15 | once | TRBJ1-3
CASSYSAHPNTGELFF | TGTGCCAGCAGTTACTCAGCCCACCCGAACACCGGGGAGCTGTTTTTT | TRBV6-2/TRBV6-3 | . | 16 | . | TRBJ2-2
CASSESALGRSSYEQYF | TGTGCCAGCAGTGAATCCGCCCTGGGGCGAAGCTCCTACGAGCAGTACTTC | TRBV25-1 | . | 17 | once | TRBJ2-7
CASSPLTAQETQYF | TGTGCCAGCAGCCCTTTGACAGCCCAAGAGACCCAGTACTTC | TRBV5-5 | . | 14 | . | TRBJ2-5
CASIAGGKNIQYF | TGTGCCAGCATTGCGGGCGGCAAAAACATTCAGTACTTC | TRBV28 | . | 13 | few | TRBJ2-4
CASSRTTRAGYTF | TGTGCCAGCAGTCGGACAACCCGGGCGGGCTACACCTTC | TRBV28 | . | 13 | . | TRBJ1-2
CASSQGTGRNQPQHF | TGCGCCAGCAGCCAAGGGACAGGCCGAAATCAGCCCCAGCATTTT | TRBV5-1 | TRBD1 | 15 | . | TRBJ1-5
CASSLGRGQGELFF | TGCGCCAGCAGCTTGGGAAGGGGCCAAGGGGAGCTGTTTTTT | TRBV5-1 | . | 14 | few | TRBJ2-2
CASSPLSYGYTF | TGTGCCAGCAGCCCTCTTTCCTATGGCTACACCTTC | TRBV2 | . | 12 | . | TRBJ1-2